These 27 T cell receptor beta chains were sequenced from one sample in a study of sequential checkpoint blockade in melanoma. Treatment of the sample: randomized to nivolumab then ipilimumab (arm A) or the reverse (arm B). TCRdb keeps only in-frame clones here, not all; method: immunoSEQ multiplex PCR. The sample has tens of thousands of clones, around nine tenths seen once; the top ten hold about a fifth. The sequences come from CD8+ T cells sorted from blood (inferred from file names), collected from a patient given nivolumab and ipilimumab in sequence. Every receptor here comes from a human donor with melanoma.

The chain employs TRBV13 and TRBJ2-3; 7 bases align to TRBD2. The CDR3 contains 14 residues. Germline V gene lookup returns CDR1 PRHDT and CDR2 FYEKMQ (reference sequence). The V and J ends lost 5 bases and 5 bases, in that order; junction bases with no gene match: 7. The CDR3 sequence is CASSLGGEGDTQYF. The CDR3 DNA reads as TGTGCCAGCAGCCTGGGCGGGGAGGGAGATACGCAGTATTTT. Supplemented by reference TRBV13 and TRBJ2-3, the full variable domain reads AAGVIQSPRHLIKEKRETATLKCYPIPRHDTVYWYQQGPGQDPQFLISFYEKMQSDKGSIPDRFSAQQFSDYHSELNMSSLELGDSALYFCASSLGGEGDTQYFGPGTRLTVL.

V and J are TRBV29-1 and TRBJ1-1; D ambiguous. Trimming removed 7 bases at V and 0 bases at J, with 9 bases between. The germline V gene has CDR1 SQVTM and CDR2 ANQGSEA. The CDR3 extends over 12 amino acids. The CDR3 region is CSASTVNTEAFF. As DNA, the CDR3 is TGCAGCGCCTCTACGGTGAACACTGAAGCTTTCTTT.

This rearrangement joins TRBV27 to TRBJ2-3; 8 positions match TRBD2. The germline V gene encodes CDR1 MNHEY and CDR2 SMNVEV (reference sequence). This CDR3 region has 14 residues. CDR3 loop: CVSSAGLGTDTQYF. The CDR3 nucleotides read TGTGTCTCCTCGGCGGGACTAGGCACAGATACGCAGTATTTT.

This clone has a single count. The genes are TRBV14 and TRBJ2-6; 10 bases are shared with TRBD2. Germline V lookup: CDR1 SGHDN, CDR2 FVKESK. This CDR3 contains 19 residues. The V gene end was trimmed by 0 bases and the J gene end by 4 bases; junction bases not matched to a gene: 9. The CDR3 protein is CASSQDGLAGVAGANVLTF. The DNA of the CDR3 is TGTGCCAGCAGCCAAGATGGGCTAGCGGGAGTCGCCGGGGCCAACGTCCTGACTTTC.

V is TRBV4-2 and J is TRBJ1-1, with D uncertain. With 4 bases removed from V and 4 bases from J, the gap between germline ends came to 10 bases. The CDR3 is made up of 13 amino acids. In germline, CDR1 is LGHNA, CDR2 YNFKEQ. The CDR3 coding sequence is TGTGCCAGCAGCCCCCGCAGGCGCACTGAAGCTTTCTTT. It codes for CASSPRRRTEAFF.

The chain couples TRBV2 to TRBJ2-5, with 12 bases that match TRBD2. Germline lookup yields CDR1 SNHLY and CDR2 FYNNEI. The CDR3 length is 14 residues. V trimming: 7 bases; J trimming: 1 base; junction bases outside the gene matches: 1. The CDR3 protein is CASKTSGSQETQYF. The CDR3 DNA sequence: TGTGCCAGCAAGACTAGCGGGAGCCAAGAGACCCAGTACTTC.

V gene TRBV9 combines with J gene TRBJ2-2; 7 bases map to TRBD1. Germline-derived CDR1 and CDR2 are SGDLS and YYNGEE. This CDR3 spans 15 amino acids. Trimming removed 4 bases from V and 1 base from J; junction bases left unmatched: 4. The DNA for the CDR3 is TGTGCCAGCAGCACCGGGACAGTGAACACCGGGGAGCTGTTTTTT. Residues: CASSTGTVNTGELFF.

This chain joins TRBV5-1 and TRBJ2-7, with 9 nucleotides matching TRBD1. The trim removed 3 bases at V and 2 bases at J, leaving 6 bases unmatched. The CDR3 is 15 residues long. CDR1 and CDR2 from the germline V gene are SGHRS and YFSETQ. The DNA of the CDR3 is TGCGCCAGCAGCTCCCCGGGACAGGGCGCCTACGAGCAGTACTTC. Translating gives CASSSPGQGAYEQYF.

The rearrangement joins TRBV15 to TRBJ1-2; TRBD1 matches at 9 bases. Germline CDR1 is LNHNV and CDR2 is YYDKDF (reference sequence). Losses at the gene ends were 6 bases for V and 0 bases for J; bases not matched to a gene: 2. The CDR3 loop spans 14 amino acids. In DNA, the CDR3 is TGTGCCACCAGAAGGACAGGGGCTAACTATGGCTACACCTTC. Encoded protein: CATRRTGANYGYTF.

As regards this clone: This same CDR3 is encoded by further DNA sequences in the sample. The chain has TRBV27 and TRBJ1-5; 8 bases fit TRBD1. The CDR3 loop spans 14 amino acids. V was clipped by 2 bases and J by 4 bases; unmatched bases: 1. CDR1 MNHEY and CDR2 SMNVEV come from the germline V gene (reference sequence). Written as DNA, the CDR3 is TGTGCCAGCAGTTTAAGACAGGGGAATCAGCCCCAGCATTTT. Amino acids: CASSLRQGNQPQHF.

The rearrangement links TRBV29-1 to TRBJ1-1; D remains unclear. CDR1 is SQVTM, CDR2 ANQGSEA, per germline. The CDR3 has 12 residues. Trimming removed 7 bases at V and 1 base at J, with 10 bases between. The CDR3 protein is CSATRGNTEAFF. The CDR3 DNA follows: TGCAGCGCTACCCGGGGGAACACTGAAGCTTTCTTT.

This sequence joins TRBV4-1 and TRBJ2-7; no clear D gene. Trimming took off 0 bases at V and 2 bases at J, with 5 bases between the two ends. This CDR3 spans 13 amino acids. Looked up from germline, CDR1 is MGHRA and CDR2 is YSYEKL. CDR3 sequence: CASSQDPTYEQYF. CDR3 in DNA: TGCGCCAGCAGCCAAGACCCCACCTACGAGCAGTACTTC.

The chain has TRBV5-1 and TRBJ2-1; D may be TRBD1 (6 bases). Germline V gene data show CDR1 as SGHRS and CDR2 as YFSETQ. Trimming pared 1 base from V and 10 bases from J, leaving 9 bases between. This CDR3 is 12 amino acids long. The chain's CDR3 is CASSLIGTEQFF. The CDR3 bases are TGCGCCAGCAGCTTGATTGGGACAGAGCAGTTCTTC.

This chain links TRBV19 with TRBJ2-5; D unclear. From germline, CDR1 is LNHDA and CDR2 SQIVND (reference sequence). Trimming pared 7 bases from V and 5 bases from J, leaving 14 bases between. CDR3 size: 13 residues. The CDR3 DNA reads as TGTGCCAGTATGAAATTCAGATCGGAGACCCAGTACTTC. Protein sequence: CASMKFRSETQYF.

The chain combines TRBV4-1 with TRBJ2-7; D may be TRBD2 (5 bases). CDR3 size: 15 residues. Trimming cost V 1 base and J 3 bases, with 13 bases left between them. Germline V gives CDR1 MGHRA, CDR2 YSYEKL. CDR3 amino acids: CASSQGPGSVYEQYF. Here the CDR3 DNA reads TGCGCCAGCAGCCAAGGGCCGGGATCCGTCTACGAGCAGTACTTC.

The chain couples TRBV7-9 to TRBJ2-1; no firm D call. Trimming took off 1 base at V and 5 bases at J, with 6 bases between the two ends. The CDR3 runs 13 residues. Germline CDR1 SEHNR, CDR2 FQNEAQ (reference sequence). For the CDR3, the DNA is TGTGCCAGCAGCTTAGAGCGACACAATGAGCAGTTCTTC. It is translated as CASSLERHNEQFF.

The chain carries TRBV6-5 and TRBJ1-6; D remains ambiguous. V dropped 4 bases and J dropped 9 bases, with 19 bases sitting between them. CDR1 and CDR2 from the germline V gene are MNHEY and SVGAGI. This CDR3 spans 16 amino acids. CDR3 in amino acids: CASSSAWEEGFSPLHF. The CDR3, as DNA: TGTGCCAGCAGTTCCGCGTGGGAGGAGGGCTTTTCACCCCTCCACTTT.

This chain uses TRBV2 with TRBJ2-1; 10 bases line up with TRBD2. Germline CDR1 is SNHLY and CDR2 is FYNNEI. The CDR3 covers 13 residues. V dropped 11 bases and J dropped 6; count of bases not matched to a gene: 7. The CDR3 coding sequence is TGTGCCGGGGAGCGGGAGGGCCTCAATGAGCAGTTCTTC. This codes for CAGEREGLNEQFF.

The genes are TRBV28 and TRBJ2-3, with D perhaps matching TRBD2 (6 bases). The CDR3 is 15 residues long. Per the germline V gene, CDR1 is MDHEN and CDR2 is SYDVKM. The V end lost 3 bases, the J end lost 1 base, and 11 bases lay between the germline ends. The CDR3 DNA is TGTGCCAGCAGTTTTTCGGGAGCGGGCACAGATACGCAGTATTTT. It translates to CASSFSGAGTDTQYF.

V usage is TRBV28 and J usage is TRBJ2-3; D is possibly TRBD1 (6 bases). V was trimmed by 6 bases and J by 4 bases, leaving 17 bases between them. Germline V gene lookup returns CDR1 MDHEN and CDR2 SYDVKM. CDR3 length: 15 amino acids. This CDR3 is CASSSTQGWSDTQYF. For the CDR3, the DNA is TGTGCCAGCAGCTCAACACAGGGTTGGTCAGATACGCAGTATTTT.

This clone was recorded once. The V call is TRBV28, the J call TRBJ2-7; TRBD2 agrees at 7 bases. CDR3 length: 16 amino acids. Germline assignment: CDR1 MDHEN and CDR2 SYDVKM. V lost 1 base and J lost 6; bases outside the gene matches: 12. DNA for the CDR3: TGTGCCAGCAGTTTATTGGAGGCAGGGAGGGAGTGCGAGCAGTACTTC. Translated, it gives CASSLLEAGRECEQYF.

This clone was seen a few times. V usage is TRBV5-1 and J usage is TRBJ2-5; 7 nucleotides line up with TRBD1. CDR1 and CDR2 (germline): SGHRS, YFSETQ. The V and J ends lost 5 bases and 5 bases, in that order; junction bases with no gene match: 12. The CDR3 totals 15 residues. CDR3 DNA: TGCGCCAGCAGGACCGGGACAGTCCCCTGGGAGACCCAGTACTTC. Translated: CASRTGTVPWETQYF. The full variable domain, in which reference TRBV5-1 and TRBJ2-5 provide the parts outside the CDR3, is KAGVTQTPRYLIKTRGQQVTLSCSPISGHRSVSWYQQTPGQGLQFLFEYFSETQRNKGNFPGRFSGRQFSNSRSEMNVSTLELGDSALYLCASRTGTVPWETQYFGPGTRLLVL.

The gene calls are TRBV4-3 and TRBJ2-2; possibly TRBD1 for D (5 bases). CDR3 length: 14 residues. Germline V gene data show CDR1 as LGHNA and CDR2 as YSLEER. Trimming cost V 3 bases and J 4 bases, with 9 bases left between them. The CDR3 is CASSHVQVTGELFF. The DNA of the CDR3 is TGCGCCAGCAGCCACGTACAGGTCACCGGGGAGCTGTTTTTT.

V gene TRBV12-2 combines with J gene TRBJ2-1; the D segment call TRBD2 is taken from the table without a DNA check. TRBV12-2 is a documented pseudogene. The CDR3 runs 17 residues. The chain's CDR3 is CASRLGRTNSGMNEQFF. The CDR3 DNA follows: TGTGCAAGTCGCTTAGGGCGGACTAATAGCGGGATGAATGAGCAGTTCTTC.

The genes are TRBV4-3 and TRBJ2-7; 14 nucleotides agree with TRBD2. CDR3 length: 15 residues. From germline, CDR1 is LGHNA and CDR2 YSLEER. V gave up 4 bases and J gave up 2 bases; unmatched junction bases: 1. CDR3 in DNA: TGCGCCAGCAGCCCGGGACTAGCGGGGGCCTACGAGCAGTACTTC. Its protein is CASSPGLAGAYEQYF.

The gene calls are TRBV5-4 and TRBJ1-2; 7 nucleotides align to TRBD1. Germline CDR1 SGHNT, CDR2 YYREEE (reference sequence). This CDR3 is built from 15 residues. J was trimmed by 8 bases and V by 2 bases; bases with no gene match: 12. The CDR3 nucleotides are TGTGCCAGCAGCTTCCCGTTTGGGGCAGGGGGGGGCTACACCTTC. Its translation is CASSFPFGAGGGYTF.

The genes are TRBV7-9 and TRBJ2-7, with TRBD2 identical over 7 bases. The germline CDR1 and CDR2 sequences are SEHNR and FQNEAQ (reference sequence). The CDR3 sequence is 15 residues long. Losses at the gene ends were 5 bases for V and 4 bases for J; bases not matched to a gene: 11. The CDR3 DNA follows: TGTGCCAGCAGCCCCAGCGGGACTCGCCCTTACGAGCAGTACTTC. Protein: CASSPSGTRPYEQYF.